The rows below give T cell receptor beta chains drawn from one sample of a study of Ad26.COV2.S vaccination and SARS-CoV-2 variants. Only in-frame clones appear in the TCRdb table, and some are missing; sequencing was by immunoSEQ multiplex PCR. The sample consists of over 400,000 clones, roughly 87% of them appearing once. Sequenced material: peripheral blood, taken in a trial of Ad26.COV2.S vaccine versus placebo. Receptors originate from a person between 18 and 59 years old who received the Ad26.COV2.S COVID-19 vaccine or a placebo. CDR3s include the opening cysteine and the closing phenylalanine or tryptophan. The D gene is left open where the match is weak. Part of the rows lack a size; the others show once, few, many or a class for expanded clones.

d_gene,j_gene,v_gene,abundance,CDR3aa,CDR3nt
.,TRBJ2-6,TRBV7-2,once,CASSLEVSGANVLTF,TGTGCCAGCAGCTTAGAAGTCTCTGGGGCCAACGTCCTGACTTTC
.,TRBJ2-6,TRBV4-1,.,CASSQVRGSGANVLTF,TGCGCCAGCAGCCAAGTTCGGGGCTCTGGGGCCAACGTCCTGACTTTC
.,TRBJ2-2,TRBV9,.,CASSVSSLAGELFF,TGTGCCAGCAGCGTAAGTTCCCTTGCCGGGGAGCTGTTTTTT
TRBD1,TRBJ2-3,TRBV6-4,.,CASSGDRETDTQYF,TGTGCCAGCAGTGGGGACAGGGAAACAGATACGCAGTATTTT
.,TRBJ2-3,TRBV11-2,.,CASSPGRLANTDTQYF,TGTGCCAGCAGCCCAGGGCGTCTAGCGAACACAGATACGCAGTATTTT
.,TRBJ2-7,TRBV6-1,.,CASSELGGGEQYF,TGTGCCAGCAGTGAACTGGGGGGTGGGGAGCAGTACTTC
TRBD1,TRBJ2-5,TRBV19,.,CASSLGQGQETQYF,TGTGCCAGTAGTTTAGGACAGGGACAAGAGACCCAGTACTTC
TRBD1,TRBJ2-4,TRBV9,.,CASSVGGQGSNIQYF,TGTGCCAGCAGCGTTGGGGGACAGGGCTCGAACATTCAGTACTTC
.,TRBJ1-6,TRBV5-6,.,CASSLGSHSPLHF,TGTGCCAGCAGCTTGGGTAGCCATTCACCCCTCCACTTT
.,TRBJ1-6,TRBV4-1,.,CASSQEVTVNSPLHF,TGCGCCAGCAGCCAAGAGGTGACTGTTAATTCACCCCTCCACTTT
.,TRBJ1-5,TRBV6-5,.,CASWVGRVSQPQHF,TGTGCCAGCTGGGTGGGCAGGGTTAGCCAGCCCCAGCATTTT
.,TRBJ2-2,TRBV6-5,.,CASTGIGGWAGELFF,TGTGCCAGCACGGGGATTGGGGGATGGGCCGGGGAGCTGTTTTTT
TRBD2,TRBJ2-3,TRBV5-4,.,CASSSGGTNTDTQYF,TGTGCCAGCAGCTCGGGAGGGACGAACACAGATACGCAGTATTTT
TRBD1,TRBJ1-6,TRBV18,.,CASSPKHVQGGSPLHF,TGTGCCAGCTCACCAAAGCACGTGCAGGGGGGGTCACCCCTCCACTTT
.,TRBJ1-2,TRBV4-3,.,CASSPSGPTNYGYTF,TGCGCCAGCAGCCCCTCAGGACCCACTAACTATGGCTACACCTTC
.,TRBJ1-2,TRBV9,.,CASSGAHKNKGWDYGYTF,TGTGCCAGCAGCGGGGCCCACAAAAACAAGGGTTGGGACTATGGCTACACCTTC
TRBD1,TRBJ2-1,TRBV6-2/TRBV6-3,few,CASSYSRTLQGNEQFF,TGTGCCAGCAGTTACTCGAGAACCCTACAGGGGAATGAGCAGTTCTTC
TRBD1,TRBJ2-7,TRBV6-4,.,CASSDGDRDCEQYF,TGTGCCAGCAGTGACGGGGACAGGGATTGCGAGCAGTACTTC
TRBD1,TRBJ2-3,TRBV6-5,.,CASSYGTGGYTQYF,TGTGCCAGCAGTTACGGGACAGGTGGTTATACGCAGTATTTT
.,TRBJ2-6,TRBV2,.,CASSPLRTASGANVLTF,TGTGCCAGCAGTCCTTTGAGGACGGCGTCTGGGGCCAACGTCCTGACTTTC
TRBD1,TRBJ2-1,TRBV19,.,CASRRQGARNEQFF,TGTGCCAGTAGGAGACAGGGGGCGAGGAATGAGCAGTTCTTC
TRBD1,TRBJ1-4,TRBV29-1,.,CSVTARGREKLFF,TGCAGCGTGACAGCTAGGGGGCGGGAAAAACTGTTTTTT
.,TRBJ1-2,TRBV5-6,.,CASSSRDGYGYTF,TGTGCCAGCAGCTCCCGGGACGGCTATGGCTACACCTTC
TRBD2,TRBJ2-1,TRBV19,.,CASSRGGNSYNEQFF,TGTGCCAGTAGTAGGGGAGGGAACTCCTACAATGAGCAGTTCTTC
TRBD1,TRBJ2-5,TRBV7-2,once,CASSLGQGAGETQYF,TGTGCCAGCAGCTTGGGACAGGGGGCAGGAGAGACCCAGTACTTC
TRBD1,TRBJ1-4,TRBV5-4,.,CASSLGTANEKLFF,TGTGCCAGCAGCTTAGGGACAGCAAATGAAAAACTGTTTTTT
.,TRBJ2-3,TRBV9,.,CASSVGVGSTDTQYF,TGTGCCAGCAGCGTAGGAGTGGGATCCACAGATACGCAGTATTTT
.,TRBJ2-1,TRBV7-9,.,CASSLWGGYNEQFF,TGTGCCAGCAGCTTATGGGGCGGATACAATGAGCAGTTCTTC
TRBD1,TRBJ1-1,TRBV27,.,CASSLWVQGGNTEAFF,TGTGCCAGCAGTTTATGGGTCCAGGGGGGTAACACTGAAGCTTTCTTT
.,TRBJ2-1,TRBV7-3,.,CATSPGTNNEQFF,TGTGCCACCTCGCCCGGGACAAACAATGAGCAGTTCTTC
TRBD2,TRBJ2-7,TRBV6-6,.,CASTAGGTSYEQYF,TGTGCCAGCACTGCGGGAGGGACCTCCTACGAGCAGTACTTC
TRBD1,TRBJ1-4,TRBV28,.,CASSSGTGSNEKLFF,TGTGCCAGCAGTTCGGGGACAGGGTCTAATGAAAAACTGTTTTTT
TRBD2,TRBJ2-5,TRBV3-1/TRBV3-2,.,CASSPNSLAGGGTQYF,TGTGCCAGCAGCCCGAACTCACTAGCGGGAGGGGGGACCCAGTACTTC
.,TRBJ2-7,TRBV5-4,.,CASRTESSYEQYF,TGTGCCTCCAGGACAGAGAGCTCCTACGAGCAGTACTTC
.,TRBJ2-1,TRBV5-1,.,CASSFPGSYNEQFF,TGCGCCAGCAGCTTCCCTGGGTCTTACAATGAGCAGTTCTTC
TRBD2,TRBJ2-5,TRBV11-2,.,CASSRPGGETQYF,TGTGCCAGCAGCCGGCCGGGGGGGGAGACCCAGTACTTC
.,TRBJ2-7,TRBV6-2/TRBV6-3,.,CASSYSRGINEQYF,TGTGCCAGCAGTTACTCACGGGGGATAAACGAGCAGTACTTC
.,TRBJ2-7,TRBV6-5,.,CASSFSRDREQYF,TGTGCCAGCAGTTTTAGTCGGGACCGGGAGCAGTACTTC
.,TRBJ2-3,TRBV12-5,.,CASGLGRADTQYF,TGTGCTAGTGGTTTGGGGCGGGCAGATACGCAGTATTTT
.,TRBJ1-6,TRBV2,.,CASRRSSSPLHF,TGTGCCAGCCGACGCTCTAGCTCACCCCTCCACTTT